The 29 T cell receptor beta chains reported below all come from one sample, sequenced in a study of blood T cell repertoires in COVID-19. The assay was immunoSEQ multiplex PCR, and TCRdb's table has in-frame clones only and misses some. Seen here are about 180,000 clones, more than 70% observed once, and the top ten hold roughly 2.5%. Source material: peripheral blood. These receptors all come from a middle-aged man with active or convalescent COVID-19.

The gene calls are TRBV30 and TRBJ1-5; the D gene is possibly TRBD1 (6 bases). Germline V lookup: CDR1 GTSNPN, CDR2 SVGIG (reference sequence). The CDR3 runs to 16 residues. V was clipped by 0 bases and J by 7 bases, with 19 bases between them. The CDR3 region is CAWSVGGPKVWQPQHF. For the CDR3, the DNA is TGTGCCTGGAGTGTCGGGGGGCCCAAAGTATGGCAGCCCCAGCATTTT.

This clone has a single count. CDR3 region: CASLRLAGGRFESDTQYF. The CDR3 DNA reads as TGTGCCAGCTTAAGGCTAGCGGGGGGACGGTTCGAGTCAGATACGCAGTATTTT. The chain joins TRBV7-2 to TRBJ2-3, with 11 positions matching TRBD2. V was clipped by 8 bases and J by 4 bases; unmatched bases: 17. The germline CDR1 and CDR2 sequences are SGHTA and FQGNSA. The CDR3 is 18 amino acids.

The chain uses TRBV15 and TRBJ1-1; D is ambiguous. Germline assignment: CDR1 LNHNV and CDR2 YYDKDF (reference sequence). Trimming cost V 0 bases and J 1 base, with 3 bases left between them. CDR3 length: 13 residues. The CDR3 DNA follows: TGTGCCACCAGCAGAGAGAGGAACACTGAAGCTTTCTTT. Residues: CATSRERNTEAFF. Looking up the rest from reference TRBV15 and TRBJ1-1 gives the full variable domain: DAMVIQNPRYQVTQFGKPVTLSCSQTLNHNVMYWYQQKSSQAPKLLFHYYDKDFNNEADTPDNFQSRRPNTSFCFLDIRSPGLGDTAMYLCATSRERNTEAFFGQGTRLTVV.

The chain joins TRBV6-1 to TRBJ2-3; 8 bases match TRBD2. The CDR3 runs to 19 residues. Germline-derived CDR1 and CDR2 are MNHNS and SASEGT. Trimming cost V 0 bases and J 0 bases; bases outside gene matches: 11. As DNA, the CDR3 is TGTGCCAGCAGTGAAGCGCTTCACGGGAGGGGCCTTAGCACAGATACGCAGTATTTT. Translating it yields CASSEALHGRGLSTDTQYF.

The rearrangement uses TRBV7-3 and TRBJ1-2; TRBD1 aligns across 9 bases. The V segment lost 5 bases and the J segment 7 bases; nucleotides outside the gene matches: 5. CDR3 length equals 13 residues. The germline gives CDR1 SGHTA, CDR2 FQGTGA. CDR3 DNA sequence: TGTGCCAGCAGCCTAATACAGGGGGCTGGCTACACCTTC. This codes for CASSLIQGAGYTF. Variable domain in full (rest from reference TRBV7-3 and TRBJ1-2): GAGVSQTPSNKVTEKGKYVELRCDPISGHTALYWYRQSLGQGPEFLIYFQGTGAADDSGLPNDRFFAVRPEGSVSTLKIQRTERGDSAVYLCASSLIQGAGYTFGSGTRLTVV.

J is TRBJ1-3 and V is TRBV6-5; D is unresolved. The germline CDR1 and CDR2 sequences are MNHEY and SVGAGI. This CDR3 comprises 15 residues. Trimming took 10 bases from V and 0 from J, leaving 16 bases between them. DNA for the CDR3: TGTGCCACCTCCCGGGAGGGAATCTCTGGAAACACCATATATTTT. Translated: CATSREGISGNTIYF.

The rearrangement links TRBV15 to TRBJ1-3; no reliable D call. The germline V gene encodes CDR1 LNHNV and CDR2 YYDKDF (reference sequence). CDR3 length: 17 residues. The ends were cut back, 0 bases at V and 3 bases at J, with 15 bases in the middle. CDR3 amino acids: CATSRDVARAFGNTIYF. The CDR3, as DNA: TGTGCCACCAGCAGAGATGTGGCTAGAGCTTTTGGAAACACCATATATTTT.

The rearrangement links TRBV6-2 or TRBV6-3 to TRBJ2-7; 7 nucleotides align to TRBD1. The CDR3 totals 15 residues. Per germline, CDR1 MNHEY and CDR2 SVGEGT. V shed 4 bases, J shed 0 bases, and the junction held 6 bases outside the gene matches. CDR3 nucleotides: TGTGCCAGCAGTTCCTCGGGACAGAGCTCCTACGAGCAGTACTTC. This encodes CASSSSGQSSYEQYF.

The rearrangement uses TRBV12-3 or TRBV12-4 and TRBJ1-1, with D unclear. Trimming removed 3 bases at V and 1 base at J, with 6 bases between. The CDR3 runs to 13 residues. The chain's CDR3 is CASSLPRNTEAFF. CDR3 DNA sequence: TGTGCCAGCAGTTTGCCGAGGAACACTGAAGCTTTCTTT.

In this sample, this clone turned up once. The chain couples TRBV15 to TRBJ2-5; D possibly corresponds to TRBD1 (5 bases). The CDR3 sequence is 14 residues long. With 1 base removed from V and 4 bases from J, the gap between germline ends came to 10 bases. CDR1 and CDR2 from the germline V gene are LNHNV and YYDKDF (reference sequence). CDR3 nucleotide sequence: TGTGCCACCAGCAGAGTCTCTAGGGGAGAGACCCAGTACTTC. Translated, it gives CATSRVSRGETQYF.

The sample holds a few counts of this clone. At the DNA level, this CDR3 is encoded by other sequences in the same sample as well. The genes are TRBV6-5 and TRBJ1-2; 7 positions agree with TRBD1. V lost 2 bases and J lost 4; bases outside the gene matches: 4. Germline loops: CDR1 MNHEY, CDR2 SVGAGI. The CDR3 length is 14 residues. CDR3 nucleotide sequence: TGTGCCAGCAGTTACGACAGGGCCCCCTATGGCTACACCTTC. This sequence encodes CASSYDRAPYGYTF.

The CDR3 here is CASSFRTGGILRGADEKLFF. The CDR3 DNA sequence: TGTGCCAGCAGCTTTAGGACAGGGGGCATTTTAAGAGGTGCGGATGAAAAACTGTTTTTT. The V call is TRBV5-5, the J call TRBJ1-4, with 11 positions matching TRBD1. V was pared by 2 bases and J by 6 bases, with 18 bases of the junction left unmatched. Germline V gives CDR1 SGHKS, CDR2 YYEKEE (reference sequence). This CDR3 comprises 20 residues.

This clone came up a few times. This rearrangement joins TRBV27 to TRBJ1-5; D is undetermined. The CDR3 spans 13 residues. Trimming stripped 8 bases from V and 7 bases from J, with 15 bases between. Germline V gives CDR1 MNHEY, CDR2 SMNVEV (reference sequence). CDR3 DNA sequence: TGTGCCAGCGCCATCCGAGGTGGCCAGCCCCAGCATTTT. Translated, it gives CASAIRGGQPQHF.

This sequence joins TRBV7-9 and TRBJ2-2; D is possibly TRBD1 (5 bases). Trimming removed 7 bases from V and 4 bases from J, with 10 bases in between. This CDR3 comprises 13 residues. Germline-derived CDR1 and CDR2 are SEHNR and FQNEAQ (reference sequence). Here the CDR3 reads CASTGHLTGELFF. The DNA of the CDR3 is TGTGCCAGCACCGGACACCTCACCGGGGAGCTGTTTTTT.

V gene TRBV3-1 (or the pseudogene TRBV3-2) combines with J gene TRBJ1-2, with D possibly matching TRBD1 (5 bases). There are 14 residues in the CDR3. With 6 bases removed from V and 3 bases from J, the gap between germline ends came to 14 bases. Germline lookup yields CDR1 LGHDT and CDR2 YNNKEL (reference sequence). The DNA for the CDR3 is TGTGCCAGCAGACCGAGCGGGGGGGACTATGGCTACACCTTC. It codes for CASRPSGGDYGYTF.

This chain uses TRBV5-8 with TRBJ1-2, with TRBD1 as a possible D gene (5 bases). V gave up 6 bases and J gave up 4 bases, with 13 bases separating them. The germline gives CDR1 SGHTS, CDR2 YDEGEE. The CDR3 loop spans 13 amino acids. For the CDR3, the DNA is TGTGCCAGCACCCCAGACAGCTTCTATGGCTACACCTTC. As protein: CASTPDSFYGYTF.

This clone was observed a few times. This chain uses TRBV6-6 with TRBJ2-2; 10 nucleotides agree with TRBD1. V gave up 5 bases and J gave up 0 bases; unmatched junction bases: 3. This CDR3 is 16 amino acids long. Germline V gene data show CDR1 as MNHNY and CDR2 as SVGAGI (reference sequence). The CDR3 DNA is TGTGCCAGCAGTCGACAGGGGGCAGCGAACACCGGGGAGCTGTTTTTT. This sequence encodes CASSRQGAANTGELFF.

V gene TRBV5-4 combines with J gene TRBJ2-7; TRBD1 matches at 12 bases. From germline, CDR1 is SGHNT and CDR2 YYREEE (reference sequence). The CDR3 runs to 14 residues. With 4 bases clipped from V and 6 bases from J, the junction kept 5 bases outside the gene matches. CDR3 in DNA: TGTGCCAGCAGCCCCGGGACAGGGGGCGCCGAGCAGTACTTC. Translated: CASSPGTGGAEQYF. The variable domain in full, with the rest retrieved from reference TRBV5-4 and TRBJ2-7, is ETGVTQSPTHLIKTRGQQVTLRCSSQSGHNTVSWYQQALGQGPQFIFQYYREEENGRGNFPPRFSGLQFPNYSSELNVNALELDDSALYLCASSPGTGGAEQYFGPGTRLTVT.

Here the CDR3 reads CAISDSGSDTQYF. In DNA form, the CDR3 reads TGTGCCATCAGTGATTCGGGATCAGATACGCAGTATTTT. This chain links TRBV10-3 with TRBJ2-3, with a possible D match to TRBD2 (5 bases). V gave up 3 bases and J gave up 4 bases, with 8 bases separating them. Germline-derived CDR1 and CDR2 are ENHRY and SYGVKD. CDR3 length equals 13 residues.

This chain uses TRBV9 with TRBJ2-2, with 8 positions matching TRBD2. This CDR3 is built from 16 residues. Germline trimming cut 2 bases from V and 6 bases from J; bases unmatched to any gene: 9. Germline CDR1 and CDR2: SGDLS and YYNGEE. DNA of the CDR3: TGTGCCAGCAGCGTGTCTCCAGCGGGGGTGCCCGGGGAGCTGTTTTTT. This sequence encodes CASSVSPAGVPGELFF.

In its sample, this clone was seen a few times. In nucleotides, the CDR3 is TGCGCCAGCAGCGAAGACAGGGGGAACACCGGGGAGCTGTTTTTT. Its protein is CASSEDRGNTGELFF. V usage is TRBV5-1 and J usage is TRBJ2-2; TRBD1 agrees at 8 bases. In germline, CDR1 is SGHRS, CDR2 YFSETQ. There are 15 residues in the CDR3. Germline trimming cut 4 bases from V and 1 base from J; bases unmatched to any gene: 3.

J is TRBJ2-1 and V is TRBV5-6; 8 positions agree with TRBD1. Germline lookup yields CDR1 SGHDT and CDR2 YYEEEE. The CDR3 totals 15 residues. The V and J ends lost 2 bases and 5 bases, in that order; junction bases with no gene match: 6. Here the CDR3 reads CASSFIGRGHNEQFF. CDR3 coding DNA: TGTGCCAGCAGCTTCATAGGCAGGGGGCACAATGAGCAGTTCTTC. The full variable domain, with the rest looked up from reference TRBV5-6 and TRBJ2-1, is DAGVTQSPTHLIKTRGQQVTLRCSPKSGHDTVSWYQQALGQGPQFIFQYYEEEERQRGNFPDRFSGHQFPNYSSELNVNALLLGDSALYLCASSFIGRGHNEQFFGPGTRLTVL.

V usage is TRBV29-1 and J usage is TRBJ1-5; a possible D gene is TRBD1 (5 bases). From germline, CDR1 is SQVTM and CDR2 ANQGSEA. The CDR3 totals 15 residues. Trimming shortened V by 6 bases and J by 0 bases, and 15 bases separated the two germline ends. The CDR3 sequence: CSVKMTVDSNQPQHF. The CDR3 bases are TGCAGCGTCAAGATGACAGTTGATAGCAATCAGCCCCAGCATTTT.

This clone was recorded only once. The chain employs TRBV28 and TRBJ2-7; 7 bases match TRBD2. The CDR3 consists of 17 residues. Germline CDR1 MDHEN, CDR2 SYDVKM. The junction had 11 bases not matched to a gene; V was cut back by 3 bases and J by 0 bases. The CDR3 DNA reads TGTGCCAGCAGTTTCCGGCAGGCGGGAGTCTTCTCCTACGAGCAGTACTTC. This gives the protein CASSFRQAGVFSYEQYF.

V usage is TRBV10-3 and J usage is TRBJ1-4; TRBD1 aligns across 7 bases. This CDR3 is built from 15 residues. V lost 0 bases to trimming and J lost 7 bases; unmatched junction nucleotides: 5. Germline assignment: CDR1 ENHRY and CDR2 SYGVKD. For the CDR3, the DNA is TGTGCCATCAGTGAGTCGATACAGGGGACTGAAAAACTGTTTTTT. It codes for CAISESIQGTEKLFF.

V usage is TRBV29-1 and J usage is TRBJ1-3; possibly TRBD1 for D (6 bases). Trimming removed 7 bases at V and 4 bases at J, with 8 bases between. The CDR3 loop spans 11 amino acids. Germline loops: CDR1 SQVTM, CDR2 ANQGSEA. The CDR3 region is CSAGTGNTIYF. The CDR3 bases are TGCAGCGCCGGGACAGGAAACACCATATATTTT. The full variable domain, in which reference TRBV29-1 and TRBJ1-3 provide the parts outside the CDR3, is SAVISQKPSRDICQRGTSLTIQCQVDSQVTMMFWYRQQPGQSLTLIATANQGSEATYESGFVIDKFPISRPNLTFSTLTVSNMSPEDSSIYLCSAGTGNTIYFGEGSWLTVV.

This clone was counted once. The rearrangement links TRBV9 to TRBJ2-6, with 8 bases identical to TRBD2. CDR1 and CDR2 from the germline V gene are SGDLS and YYNGEE. J was trimmed by 4 bases and V by 0 bases; bases with no gene match: 15. The CDR3 has 20 amino acids. CDR3 in amino acids: CASSVAPPGAGGVGANVLTF. The CDR3 DNA reads TGTGCCAGCAGCGTAGCCCCACCAGGGGCGGGGGGAGTAGGGGCCAACGTCCTGACTTTC.

The chain combines TRBV18 with TRBJ2-2, with D possibly TRBD1 on 6 matching bases. The CDR3 has 15 amino acids. The V end was cut by 6 bases, the J end by 6 bases, with 17 bases between. CDR1 and CDR2 (germline): KGHSH, LQKENI. The CDR3 DNA follows: TGTGCCAGCTCGTCAGGGGCGAGGAGCCCCGGGGAGCTGTTTTTT. Its protein is CASSSGARSPGELFF.

The rearrangement links TRBV28 to TRBJ1-6, with 7 positions matching TRBD1. The CDR3 is 16 amino acids. Trimming at V came to 5 bases and at J to 7 bases, leaving 11 bases not matched to a gene. The germline V gene has CDR1 MDHEN and CDR2 SYDVKM. The CDR3 sequence is CASSPHPQGENSPLHF. CDR3 coding DNA: TGTGCCAGCAGTCCACATCCGCAGGGGGAAAATTCACCCCTCCACTTT.